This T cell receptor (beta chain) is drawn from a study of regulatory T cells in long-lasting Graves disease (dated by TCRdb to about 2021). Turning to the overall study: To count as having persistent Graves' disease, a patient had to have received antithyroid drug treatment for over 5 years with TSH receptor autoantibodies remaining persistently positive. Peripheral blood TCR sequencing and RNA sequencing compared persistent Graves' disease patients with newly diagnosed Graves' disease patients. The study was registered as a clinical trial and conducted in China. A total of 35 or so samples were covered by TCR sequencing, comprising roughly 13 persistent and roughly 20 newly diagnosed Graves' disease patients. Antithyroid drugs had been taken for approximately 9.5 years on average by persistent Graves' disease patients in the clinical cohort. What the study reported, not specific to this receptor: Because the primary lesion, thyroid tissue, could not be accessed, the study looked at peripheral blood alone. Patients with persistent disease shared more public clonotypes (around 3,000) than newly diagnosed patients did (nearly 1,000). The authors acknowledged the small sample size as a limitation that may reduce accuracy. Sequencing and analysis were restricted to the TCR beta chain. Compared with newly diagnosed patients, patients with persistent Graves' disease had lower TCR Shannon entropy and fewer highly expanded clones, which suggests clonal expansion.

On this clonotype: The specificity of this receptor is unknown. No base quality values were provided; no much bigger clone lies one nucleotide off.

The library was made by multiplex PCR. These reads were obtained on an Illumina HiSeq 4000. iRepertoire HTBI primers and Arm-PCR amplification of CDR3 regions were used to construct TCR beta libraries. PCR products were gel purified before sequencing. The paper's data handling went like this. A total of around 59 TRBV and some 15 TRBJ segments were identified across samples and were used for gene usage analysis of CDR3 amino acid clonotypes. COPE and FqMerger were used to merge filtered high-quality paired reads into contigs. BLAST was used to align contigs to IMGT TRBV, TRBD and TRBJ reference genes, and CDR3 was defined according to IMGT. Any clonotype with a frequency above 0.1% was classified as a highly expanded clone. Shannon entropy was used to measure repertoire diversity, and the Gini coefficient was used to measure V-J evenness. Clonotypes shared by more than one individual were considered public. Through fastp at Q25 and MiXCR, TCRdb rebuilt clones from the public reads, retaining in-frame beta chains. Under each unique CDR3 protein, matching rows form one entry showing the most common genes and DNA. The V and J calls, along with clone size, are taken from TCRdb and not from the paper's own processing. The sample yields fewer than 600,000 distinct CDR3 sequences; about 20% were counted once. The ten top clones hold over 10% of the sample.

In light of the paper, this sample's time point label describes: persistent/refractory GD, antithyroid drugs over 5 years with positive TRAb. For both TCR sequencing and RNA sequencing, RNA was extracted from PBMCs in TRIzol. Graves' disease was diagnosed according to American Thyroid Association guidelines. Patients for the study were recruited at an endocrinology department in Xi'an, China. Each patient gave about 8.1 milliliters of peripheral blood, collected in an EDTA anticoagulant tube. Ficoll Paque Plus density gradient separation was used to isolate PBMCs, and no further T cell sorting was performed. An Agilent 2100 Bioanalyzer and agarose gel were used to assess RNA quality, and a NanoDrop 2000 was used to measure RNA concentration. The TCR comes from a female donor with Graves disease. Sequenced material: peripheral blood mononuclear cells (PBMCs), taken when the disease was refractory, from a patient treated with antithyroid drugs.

The CDR3 protein: CASTRGRGNYGYTF. The DNA is as follows: TGTGCCAGCACCCGGGGGAGGGGTAACTATGGCTACACCTTC. The sequence joins TRBV28 to TRBJ1-2, with TRBD1 perhaps the D gene, on 5 matching bases. The V end loses 7 bases and the J end loses 1 base, and a stretch of 13 bases separates them. Sequences MDHEN (CDR1) and SYDVKM (CDR2) are obtained from the germline V gene. The CDR3 measures 14 amino acids from cysteine to phenylalanine. Only the CDR3 DNA is retained, 42 bases long and in frame from the first base.